This T cell receptor beta chain was observed in a study of CD8+ T cells in alopecia areata (dated by TCRdb to 2016 to 2019). A note on the overall study: In both human patients and the C3H/HeJ mouse model, the study applied high-throughput TCRbeta sequencing to look at T cell clonal expansion in alopecia areata. RNA was extracted with the PAXgene miRNA kit for fixed scalp, the miRNeasy kit for PBMCs, and the RNeasy kit for mouse skin. immunoSEQ multiplex PCR using 35 Vbeta forward primers and 13 Jbeta reverse primers was used to amplify TCRbeta CDR3 regions. Human TCRbeta sequencing covered scalp tissue and sorted CD4+ and CD8+ peripheral blood T cells from patchy and totalis/universalis alopecia areata patients and healthy controls. Scalp clonality was compared across normal scalp (n=4), patchy alopecia areata scalp (n=8), and alopecia totalis/universalis scalp (n=8). Paper-wide results and their limitations: Resident alphabeta T cells in normal human skin are also sequenced, complicating scalp TCR repertoire analysis, unlike mouse skin dominated by gammadelta T cells. Lesional scalp, especially in alopecia totalis/universalis, showed higher clonality and more expanded CD8+ clones than normal scalp, suggesting antigenic drive. TCR sequences shared between patients were less clear than in mice, possibly partly because of HLA diversity in the patient population.

Peripheral blood and lesional scalp punch biopsies were obtained from patients with alopecia areata. PBMCs were isolated by density centrifugation and stained for CD3, CD4 and CD8, and CD4+ and CD8+ T cells were sorted on a FACSAria. Untreated alopecia areata patients were recruited as part of a multicenter biomarker study. In 4 to 6 patients from the biomarker study, blood CD8+ T cells were sorted further into NKG2D-low and NKG2D-high fractions. This clone was counted between two and nine times. Its antigen remains unidentified. No base-level quality is on record; no much larger clone is a single base apart. Receptor amplification or capture employed the immunoSEQ multiplex PCR assay. RNA was extracted from all samples and reverse transcribed into cDNA, which served as template for TCR sequencing. SuperScript III was used for first-strand cDNA synthesis, primed with a 2:1 mix of oligo-dT and random hexamers. Amplification bias was assessed with a synthetic immune receptor repertoire, and residual bias was removed computationally. As for how the authors treated the data: After raw reads were preprocessed to remove errors, the CDR3 was defined following IMGT conventions as running from the conserved cysteine to phenylalanine. Clonality was computed as 1 minus the Shannon entropy, with the entropy normalized by log2 of the number of productive unique TCRs. Scalp TCRbeta sequences were cross-referenced with sorted blood CD4 and CD8 repertoires so that the CD4 or CD8 identity of scalp clones could be inferred. What TCRdb holds here is the immuneACCESS table cut down to in-frame rearrangements. Part of the clones is not present; checked against another copy, under half of the missing clones reflect an unresolved V gene, and the others are unexplained. The V and J calls and clone size are taken from that table; D and trimming were inferred from the DNA. The sample yields 100,000 to 130,000 clones; under 65% were counted once. The top ten clonotypes cover 20% to 25% of the sample.

In the germline V gene (reference sequence), CDR1 corresponds to MNHEY and CDR2 to SMNVEV. The CDR3, from cysteine to phenylalanine, totals 15 residues. Only the CDR3 DNA stays, 45 bases, in frame from base 1. V loses 4 bases, J loses 4 bases, and the germline ends lie 17 bases apart. Specimen: NKG2D-low CD8+ T cells sorted from blood. The sample's cell subset or site label, in plain terms: sorted CD8+ NKG2D-low blood T cells. The clonotype comes from a human donor with alopecia areata. This chain joins TRBV27 to TRBJ2-7; no D gene can be assigned with confidence. The CDR3 is CASSSLSRAGYEQYF. The DNA is as follows: TGTGCCAGCAGTTCCCTTTCCCGGGCTGGGTACGAGCAGTACTTC.